The next 22 T cell receptor beta chains were all read from a single sample in a study of a mutant IDH1 vaccine in newly diagnosed glioma. Regarding time point: week 5, during vaccination. Each dose of the vaccine consisted of 300 ug of mutant IDH1 20-mer peptide, with topical imiquimod. Profiled with immunoSEQ multiplex PCR; TCRdb holds only in-frame clones, not every one. The repertoire holds 25,000 to 30,000 clones, with more than 65% as singletons. Antigens for these TCRs are unknown. Specimen: PBMCs, collected from a glioma patient whose treatment included an IDH1 peptide vaccine. The source of these receptors is a man aged 40-50 years with glioma. Some clones in this sample may be carry-over from other donors' samples.

The chain is built from TRBV4-1 and TRBJ2-7, with D possibly matching TRBD2 (6 bases). The length of the CDR3 is 15 residues. Germline V gene sequence: CDR1 MGHRA, CDR2 YSYEKL. Between the trimmed V and J ends, which lost 4 bases and 3 bases, there was a span of 16 bases. CDR3 sequence: CASSPGRLAVYEQYF. The DNA for the CDR3 is TGCGCCAGCAGCCCCGGGCGTTTAGCGGTCTACGAGCAGTACTTC.

The chain employs TRBV30 and TRBJ1-1; TRBD1 matches at 7 bases. Germline V CDR1 and CDR2: GTSNPN, SVGIG (reference sequence). Trimming took 5 bases from V and 8 from J; bases not matched to a gene: 5. This CDR3 has 11 amino acids. This CDR3 is CAWGDSVEAFF. CDR3 DNA: TGTGCCTGGGGGGACAGTGTCGAAGCTTTCTTT.

This clone appeared a single time. The V gene is TRBV4-1, the J gene TRBJ1-1; D perhaps matches TRBD1 (5 bases). CDR1 and CDR2 (germline): MGHRA, YSYEKL. V dropped 2 bases and J dropped 0 bases, with 7 bases sitting between them. The CDR3 totals 14 residues. CDR3 in DNA: TGCGCCAGCAGCCAACCGACAGTGAACACTGAAGCTTTCTTT. Amino acids: CASSQPTVNTEAFF.

The V call is TRBV4-1, the J call TRBJ1-4; 9 nucleotides match TRBD1. The V segment lost 0 bases and the J segment 2 bases; nucleotides outside the gene matches: 10. The CDR3 spans 19 residues. Germline values: CDR1 MGHRA, CDR2 YSYEKL. Here the CDR3 reads CASSQDSGQGFSTNEKLFF. CDR3 nucleotide sequence: TGCGCCAGCAGCCAAGATTCGGGACAGGGTTTTTCGACTAATGAAAAACTGTTTTTT.

The genes are TRBV19 and TRBJ1-1; the D is unclear. The CDR3 covers 16 residues. The V end was cut by 3 bases, the J end by 4 bases, with 18 bases between. Germline-derived CDR1 and CDR2 are LNHDA and SQIVND (reference sequence). CDR3 sequence (DNA): TGTGCCAGTAGTATTACGAGTGGCCGATGGACCACTGAAGCTTTCTTT. Translation gives CASSITSGRWTTEAFF.

The V gene is TRBV6-1, the J gene TRBJ1-2; possibly TRBD1 for D (5 bases). The CDR3 runs 16 residues. V gave up 0 bases and J gave up 4 bases, with 15 bases separating them. In germline, CDR1 is MNHNS, CDR2 SASEGT. CDR3 DNA: TGTGCCAGCAGTGAAGCCCCGGGGGGGGGAGGCTATGGCTACACCTTC. It specifies CASSEAPGGGGYGYTF.

The chain uses TRBV11-2 and TRBJ2-7, with 7 bases that match TRBD1. The germline V gene has CDR1 SGHAT and CDR2 FQNNGV. This CDR3 comprises 17 residues. With V trimmed by 1 base and J by 2 bases, 11 bases remained unmatched. CDR3 coding DNA: TGTGCCAGCAGCTTAGTAGGGGTGGGACAGCATCCCTACGAGCAGTACTTC. It translates to CASSLVGVGQHPYEQYF.

The CDR3 DNA reads TGCGCCAGCAGCTTGAGTGGGACGAACACTGAAGCTTTCTTT. This sequence encodes CASSLSGTNTEAFF. V is TRBV5-1 and J is TRBJ1-1, with D possibly TRBD1 on 5 matching bases. The CDR3 is made up of 14 amino acids. Germline CDR1 reads SGHRS; CDR2 reads YFSETQ. The V end was cut by 1 base, the J end by 1 base, with 8 bases between. The variable domain in full, with the rest retrieved from reference TRBV5-1 and TRBJ1-1, is KAGVTQTPRYLIKTRGQQVTLSCSPISGHRSVSWYQQTPGQGLQFLFEYFSETQRNKGNFPGRFSGRQFSNSRSEMNVSTLELGDSALYLCASSLSGTNTEAFFGQGTRLTVV.

The chain carries TRBV7-9 and TRBJ1-2, with D unresolved. V dropped 7 bases and J dropped 8 bases, with 11 bases sitting between them. Germline CDR1 SEHNR, CDR2 FQNEAQ (reference sequence). This CDR3 spans 11 amino acids. The CDR3 DNA is TGTGCCAGCACCCCCAGTCCAGGCTACACCTTC. Translation gives CASTPSPGYTF.

The chain recombines TRBV4-3 with TRBJ1-4; D is undetermined. Germline V lookup: CDR1 LGHNA, CDR2 YSLEER. This CDR3 spans 12 amino acids. V lost 4 bases, J lost 2 bases, and 2 bases lay in between. The CDR3 nucleotides are TGCGCCAGCAGCCTCACTAATGAAAAACTGTTTTTT. Protein: CASSLTNEKLFF.

This clone occurred a few times. The V gene is TRBV6-6, the J gene TRBJ1-2, with 7 nucleotides matching TRBD1. CDR1 and CDR2 (germline): MNHNY, SVGAGI (reference sequence). The V segment lost 5 bases and the J segment 3 bases; nucleotides outside the gene matches: 9. The length of the CDR3 is 15 residues. The DNA for the CDR3 is TGTGCCAGCAGTCAAACAGGGGCGAAGGACTATGGCTACACCTTC. Translating gives CASSQTGAKDYGYTF.

The chain combines TRBV10-3 with TRBJ1-3; the D is unclear. The V and J ends lost 1 base and 0 bases respectively, with 7 bases between them. The germline gives CDR1 ENHRY, CDR2 SYGVKD. This CDR3 is built from 15 residues. CDR3 coding DNA: TGTGCCATCAGTGAGTTGGGAACCTCTGGAAACACCATATATTTT. Amino acid sequence: CAISELGTSGNTIYF.

In its sample, this clone was seen once. V gene TRBV28 combines with J gene TRBJ2-5; 10 bases are shared with TRBD1. Losses at the gene ends were 2 bases for V and 5 bases for J; bases not matched to a gene: 5. The CDR3 is 15 residues long. Looked up from germline, CDR1 is MDHEN and CDR2 is SYDVKM. The CDR3 loop reads CASSLTGTGEETQYF. CDR3 nucleotide sequence: TGTGCCAGCAGTTTAACCGGGACAGGGGAGGAGACCCAGTACTTC.

This rearrangement joins TRBV5-1 to TRBJ1-1; the match to TRBD1 covers 9 bases. After removal of 1 base from V and 5 bases from J, the junction contained 3 bases not matched to a gene. The germline V gene encodes CDR1 SGHRS and CDR2 YFSETQ. The CDR3 covers 14 residues. Here the CDR3 reads CASSLNRGQTEAFF. CDR3 nucleotide sequence: TGCGCCAGCAGCTTGAACAGGGGGCAAACTGAAGCTTTCTTT.

The J gene is TRBJ1-2, the V gene TRBV6-5; TRBD1 is a possible D gene (5 bases). CDR3 length equals 15 residues. V lost 0 bases and J lost 3, with 11 bases in between. Germline V CDR1 and CDR2: MNHEY, SVGAGI. The CDR3 DNA follows: TGTGCCAGCAGTTACTCGATTGAAGGGGACTATGGCTACACCTTC. Translated: CASSYSIEGDYGYTF.

The V gene is TRBV5-1, the J gene TRBJ2-3; TRBD2 aligns across 11 bases. This CDR3 spans 16 amino acids. Germline assignment: CDR1 SGHRS and CDR2 YFSETQ. V lost 3 bases and J lost 4; bases outside the gene matches: 7. The CDR3 region has the DNA TGCGCCAGCAGCTCCAATAGCGGGGGGGCAGCAGATACGCAGTATTTT. Translating it yields CASSSNSGGAADTQYF.

The chain employs TRBV6-6 and TRBJ1-4; the D is unclear. Trimming cost V 4 bases and J 1 base, with 10 bases left between them. The CDR3 sequence is 15 residues long. Germline values: CDR1 MNHNY, CDR2 SVGAGI (reference sequence). CDR3 residues: CASSSRGITNEKLFF. Written as DNA, the CDR3 is TGTGCCAGCAGTTCTCGAGGGATAACTAATGAAAAACTGTTTTTT.

The table lists this clone with a few counts. The chain couples TRBV5-1 to TRBJ2-2, with 8 bases fitting TRBD2. The length of the CDR3 is 17 residues. After removal of 4 bases from V and 6 bases from J, the junction contained 14 bases not matched to a gene. Germline V gene lookup returns CDR1 SGHRS and CDR2 YFSETQ. CDR3 in DNA: TGCGCCAGCAGCCCGAGGACTAGCCCTAGTTATTCCGGGGAGCTGTTTTTT. Amino acid sequence: CASSPRTSPSYSGELFF.

This chain connects TRBV30 to TRBJ1-1; no clear D gene. The germline CDR1 and CDR2 sequences are GTSNPN and SVGIG (reference sequence). The length of the CDR3 is 14 residues. Trimming took off 6 bases at V and 1 base at J, with 15 bases between the two ends. The CDR3 spells CACNAVEWNTEAFF. For the CDR3, the DNA is TGTGCCTGTAACGCCGTGGAGTGGAACACTGAAGCTTTCTTT.

This clone was counted a few times. The sample holds other DNA sequences that translate to the same CDR3. This chain links TRBV9 with TRBJ1-1; no clear D gene. V was clipped by 0 bases and J by 2 bases, with 5 bases between them. The germline CDR1 and CDR2 sequences are SGDLS and YYNGEE. The CDR3 spans 13 residues. DNA for the CDR3: TGTGCCAGCAGCGTAGAGGGAAACACTGAAGCTTTCTTT. Amino acid sequence: CASSVEGNTEAFF.

The rearrangement joins TRBV14 to TRBJ2-2, with a weak D call TRBD2 (6 bases). V was pared by 1 base and J by 6 bases, with 21 bases between. This CDR3 is 18 amino acids long. From germline, CDR1 is SGHDN and CDR2 FVKESK. The CDR3 region is CASSQGPLGSLRAGELFF. CDR3 in DNA: TGTGCCAGCAGCCAAGGGCCCCTCGGGAGCTTAAGGGCCGGGGAGCTGTTTTTT.

The chain uses TRBV5-6 and TRBJ1-5; 9 bases are shared with TRBD1. The germline gives CDR1 SGHDT, CDR2 YYEEEE. J gave up 6 bases and V 3 bases, and 1 base lay outside the gene matches. The length of the CDR3 is 13 residues. CDR3 protein: CASSSQGAQPQHF. CDR3 bases: TGTGCCAGCAGCTCACAGGGGGCTCAGCCCCAGCATTTT.